This T cell receptor (beta chain) was retrieved from a study of T cells in women clearing cervical HPV infection. Turning to the study itself: With HLA typing for only a few women, HLA confounding remains possible. Study-wide points: CIN3+ cases had significantly higher TCR repertoire richness than controls, but evenness did not differ. Richness differences could reflect unmeasured T-cell content per sample.

Sequencing used immunoSEQ multiplex PCR; TCRdb keeps in-frame clones, though not all of them. Its clone listing holds approximately 12,000 clones. Of note for this clone: Its cognate antigen is unknown. The read finishes 3 residues shy of the CDR3 end, and the germline J gene is used to complete it.

All donors had a single incident cervical HPV16 infection, not prevalent. The germline gives CDR1 SGHTA, CDR2 FQGNSA. With V trimmed by 4 bases and J by 2 bases, 6 bases remained unmatched. The length of the CDR3 is 15 residues. This TCR was recovered from a woman aged 18 to 75 with a cervical HPV16 infection that either progressed to CIN3+ or cleared (not recorded which). The chain uses TRBV7-2 and TRBJ2-3; 7 nucleotides align to TRBD2. The sequencing sample was made of blood buffy coat. Incomplete CDR3 DNA: TGTGCCAGCAGCTCTAGCGGACGTCCCACAGATACG. Amino acids: CASSSSGRPTDT. The whole CDR3 sequence is CASSSSGRPTDTQYF.